Each of the 23 T cell receptor beta chains below was sequenced from the same sample in a study of CD8+CD57+ T cells in acquired aplastic anemia. Genomic DNA templated the TCR beta VDJ and CDR3 profiling. TCRdb re-called the reads through MiXCR, storing one row per CDR3 protein. This sample has about 160,000 distinct CDR3 sequences; just under 45% occur once, and the top ten carry under 1.2%. Sequences were obtained from sorted CD4+, CD8+, or CD8+CD57+ T cells (not recorded which) from PBMCs. The receptors were gathered from a human donor in good health.

This clonotype was detected only a few times. The chain carries TRBV12-3 or TRBV12-4 and TRBJ2-2; TRBD2 aligns across 15 bases. The CDR3 contains 19 residues. The J segment lost 6 bases and the V segment lost 7 bases, leaving 15 bases of the junction unmatched. The CDR3 bases are TGTGCCAGCACCATAGTACGGGGACTAGCGGGAGGTGGGGCCGGGGAGCTGTTTTTT. Residues: CASTIVRGLAGGGAGELFF.

The chain recombines TRBV29-1 with TRBJ1-2; D is unclear. This CDR3 comprises 13 residues. V gave up 6 bases and J gave up 5 bases, with 16 bases separating them. The germline CDR1 and CDR2 sequences are SQVTM and ANQGSEA. As DNA, the CDR3 is TGCAGCGTGCCTGTGGAGTCCGGTTATGGCTACACCTTC. This codes for CSVPVESGYGYTF.

At least ten counts were recorded for this clonotype. The chain is built from TRBV10-3 and TRBJ2-1; either TRBD1 or TRBD2 may supply D (6 bases each). V dropped 0 bases and J dropped 7 bases, with 13 bases sitting between them. The CDR3 spans 15 residues. CDR1 is ENHRY, CDR2 SYGVKD, per germline. This chain's CDR3 is CAISESGGRWNEQFF. The CDR3 nucleotides read TGTGCCATCAGTGAGTCGGGGGGCCGTTGGAATGAGCAGTTCTTC.

The rearrangement uses TRBV12-3 or TRBV12-4 and TRBJ2-5, with a weak D call TRBD1 (5 bases). The V and J ends lost 6 bases and 5 bases respectively, with 13 bases between them. The CDR3 is made up of 13 amino acids. The CDR3 is CASSTRVTETQYF. DNA for the CDR3: TGTGCCAGCAGCACCAGGGTCACGGAGACCCAGTACTTC.

Worth noting for this clonotype: This may come from a read error, since a much larger clone is one base off. The chain couples TRBV5-1 to TRBJ1-4; no reliable D call. The germline V and J ends were trimmed by 0 bases and 6 bases, with 12 bases remaining between them. CDR3 length: 15 residues. Germline loops: CDR1 SGHRS, CDR2 YFSETQ. The CDR3 loop reads CASSLGHGADEKLFF. Written as DNA, the CDR3 is TGCGCCAGCAGCTTGGGACATGGAGCGGATGAAAAACTGTTTTTT.

In the case of this clonotype: A read error may produce the germline difference seen at one junction end. The chain joins TRBV10-3 to TRBJ1-1; D might be TRBD1 (5 bases). Per the germline V gene, CDR1 is ENHRY and CDR2 is SYGVKD. This CDR3 is 13 amino acids long. Here the CDR3 reads CAIKGTEGNEALF. The CDR3 DNA is TGTGCCATCAAGGGGACCGAAGGGAATGAAGCTCTCTTT.

This clonotype was counted at least ten times. The V call is TRBV20-1, the J call TRBJ2-1; D may be TRBD2 (6 bases). Germline lookup yields CDR1 DFQATT and CDR2 SNEGSKA (reference sequence). This CDR3 comprises 14 residues. Trimming stripped 1 base from V and 9 bases from J, with 16 bases between. The CDR3 DNA reads TGCAGTGCTAGAGTTGGCGGGATAACGGTTGAGCAGTTCTTC. Its protein is CSARVGGITVEQFF.

V and J are TRBV15 and TRBJ1-3; D is undetermined. Between the trimmed V and J ends, which lost 5 bases and 0 bases, there was a span of 5 bases. Germline-derived CDR1 and CDR2 are LNHNV and YYDKDF (reference sequence). The CDR3 totals 13 residues. The chain's CDR3 is CATSGGSGNTIYF. Written as DNA, the CDR3 is TGTGCCACCAGCGGAGGCTCTGGAAACACCATATATTTT.

This clonotype was seen at least ten times. The chain carries TRBV4-2 and TRBJ2-1; 10 bases are a match to TRBD2. The germline CDR1 and CDR2 sequences are LGHNA and YNFKEQ. The CDR3 has 15 residues. Trimming cost V 4 bases and J 3 bases; bases outside gene matches: 3. For the CDR3, the DNA is TGTGCCAGCAGCCGGACTAGCGGTATCTACAATGAGCAGTTCTTC. Its protein is CASSRTSGIYNEQFF.

V and J are TRBV2 and TRBJ1-5; the match to TRBD1 covers 7 bases. This CDR3 region has 14 residues. Germline loops: CDR1 SNHLY, CDR2 FYNNEI. V dropped 4 bases and J dropped 7; count of bases not matched to a gene: 7. CDR3 DNA: TGTGCCAGCAGTGGACAGGGTGGACGGCAGCCCCAGCATTTT. Its protein product is CASSGQGGRQPQHF.

The J gene is TRBJ2-5, the V gene TRBV20-1; 11 bases align to TRBD2. The CDR3 length is 14 residues. V was clipped by 5 bases and J by 3 bases; unmatched bases: 5. Germline values: CDR1 DFQATT, CDR2 SNEGSKA (reference sequence). CDR3 coding DNA: TGCAGTGCTTCCTTACTAGCGGGGGAAGAGACCCAGTACTTC. Residues: CSASLLAGEETQYF.

This chain joins TRBV4-2 and TRBJ1-2, with D perhaps matching TRBD1 (6 bases). V dropped 0 bases and J dropped 5 bases, with 19 bases sitting between them. The CDR3 has 17 amino acids. CDR1 is LGHNA, CDR2 YNFKEQ, per germline. In DNA, the CDR3 is TGTGCCAGCAGCCAAGATTCACAGGGCAGGTGGTATTATGGCTACACCTTC. This sequence encodes CASSQDSQGRWYYGYTF.

As for this clonotype: Because it lacks the conserved phenylalanine or tryptophan at the end, this CDR3 is likely a read error. V gene TRBV7-7 combines with J gene TRBJ2-5, with D tentatively TRBD1 (5 bases). CDR1 and CDR2 (germline): SSHAT, FNYEAQ (reference sequence). The CDR3 runs 17 residues. For the CDR3, the DNA is TGTGCTAGCAGCTTAGGAGTGGCAAGGAAGGGGTTAGAGACCCAGTACTCC. Amino acids: CASSLGVARKGLETQYS.

At least ten counts were recorded for this clonotype. The genes are TRBV20-1 and TRBJ1-1; maybe TRBD1 (6 bases). Trimming shortened V by 1 base and J by 1 base, and 10 bases separated the two germline ends. Germline V gene sequence: CDR1 DFQATT, CDR2 SNEGSKA (reference sequence). The length of the CDR3 is 14 residues. The CDR3 coding sequence is TGCAGTGCTAGAGTCGGGGGGCAGAACACTGAAGCTTTCTTT. It specifies CSARVGGQNTEAFF.

A word on this clonotype: The CDR3 does not end in the conserved phenylalanine or tryptophan, so this is likely a read error. CDR3 nucleotides: TGTGCCAGTAGGCCCTTTGCTCAGGGAGCCTACGAGCAGTACTTA. Protein: CASRPFAQGAYEQYL. The chain uses TRBV19 and TRBJ2-7; D is tentatively TRBD1 or TRBD2 (5 bases each). Germline CDR1 reads LNHDA; CDR2 reads SQIVND (reference sequence). Deletions cut 6 bases from V and 2 bases from J, with 17 bases between. CDR3 length equals 15 residues.

As concerns this clonotype: This may arise from a read error, as a much more abundant clone is one base away. The chain combines TRBV7-6 with TRBJ2-3; D remains unclear. The V end lost 5 bases, the J end lost 4 bases, and 7 bases lay between the germline ends. The germline CDR1 and CDR2 sequences are SGHVS and FNYEAQ. The CDR3 totals 12 residues. CDR3 coding DNA: TGTGCCAGCAGCCAAGTCCCAGATACGCAGTATTTT. This gives the protein CASSQVPDTQYF.

The chain employs TRBV19 and TRBJ2-7; D is unclear. Trimming pared 3 bases from V and 4 bases from J, leaving 4 bases between. The CDR3 contains 11 residues. Germline V gene sequence: CDR1 LNHDA, CDR2 SQIVND (reference sequence). The CDR3 sequence is CASSMGYEQYF. For the CDR3, the DNA is TGTGCCAGTAGTATGGGGTACGAGCAGTACTTC.

This clonotype was detected only once. The CDR3 here is CASSPNPYEQYF. CDR3 nucleotides: TGTGCCAGCAGCCCTAATCCCTACGAGCAGTACTTC. This chain joins TRBV9 and TRBJ2-7; D unclear. CDR3 size: 12 residues. In germline, CDR1 is SGDLS, CDR2 YYNGEE. The V end lost 4 bases, the J end lost 2 bases, and 7 bases lay between the germline ends.

This clonotype was picked up many times. The V gene is TRBV2, the J gene TRBJ1-2; D uncertain. The germline V and J ends were trimmed by 4 bases and 7 bases, with 16 bases remaining between them. CDR3 length equals 14 residues. Germline V lookup: CDR1 SNHLY, CDR2 FYNNEI. The CDR3 region has the DNA TGTGCCAGCAGTGGAGGATCAGAGTACTCTGGCTACACCTTC. This encodes CASSGGSEYSGYTF.

Comments on this clonotype: It may be a read error: a sequence one base away is much more abundant. The genes are TRBV2 and TRBJ1-1; D not resolved. Germline CDR1 reads SNHLY; CDR2 reads FYNNEI. The CDR3 loop spans 11 amino acids. CDR3 sequence reads: CASSLDTEASF. CDR3 coding DNA: TGTGCCAGCAGTCTAGACACTGAAGCTTCCTTT.

This clonotype has at least ten counts. The J gene is TRBJ1-4, the V gene TRBV5-4, with 7 bases identical to TRBD1. Germline CDR1 reads SGHNT; CDR2 reads YYREEE (reference sequence). The CDR3 is 13 amino acids. Trimming took 4 bases from V and 7 from J; bases not matched to a gene: 4. The CDR3 here is CASSEQGSEKLFF. Here the CDR3 DNA reads TGTGCCAGCAGCGAACAGGGGAGTGAAAAACTGTTTTTT.

This clonotype occurred many times. The chain recombines TRBV20-1 with TRBJ2-7, with 12 bases aligning to TRBD2. CDR3 size: 18 residues. Germline loops: CDR1 DFQATT, CDR2 SNEGSKA (reference sequence). Trimming took 6 bases from V and 0 from J; bases not matched to a gene: 15. The CDR3 DNA sequence: TGCAGTGCCAGGGCTCCCGGGACTAGCGGGTTTAGCTCCTACGAGCAGTACTTC. Amino acid sequence: CSARAPGTSGFSSYEQYF.

This clonotype came up many times. This chain connects TRBV6-1 to TRBJ2-4; possibly TRBD1 for D (6 bases). The V gene's germline CDR1 is MNHNS and CDR2 SASEGT. The CDR3 has 12 residues. V was trimmed by 6 bases and J by 8 bases, leaving 11 bases between them. The CDR3 DNA follows: TGTGCCAGCAGCAGGACAGCGGACATTCAGTACTTC. This gives the protein CASSRTADIQYF.